Listed below are T cell receptor beta chains from one sample, sequenced in a study of CD8+CD57+ T cells in acquired aplastic anemia. MiXCR, run by TCRdb on the reads, gives a single entry per CDR3 protein. The top ten hold 45% to 55% of the sample, which has around 170,000 distinct CDR3 sequences, about 60% seen once. The material sequenced was sorted CD4+, CD8+, or CD8+CD57+ T cells (not recorded which) from PBMCs. All receptors derive from a human donor in good health. The CDR3 runs from the conserved cysteine through the conserved F or W. D genes are given only for firm matches. The size entry is marked missing in some rows and otherwise reads once, few, many or a size class.

clone_size: .; d_call: TRBD2; j_call: TRBJ2-1; cdr3_length: 16; v_call: TRBV7-8; cdr3_nt: TGTGCCAGCAGCCCAAACTATGCGGGAGGAGGTCATGAGCAGTTCTTC; cdr3_aa: CASSPNYAGGGHEQFF
clone_size: .; d_call: .; j_call: TRBJ2-7; cdr3_length: 16; v_call: TRBV7-6; cdr3_nt: TGTGCCAGCAGCCAGTCCTCTGGCGGCAGCTCCTACGAGCAGTACTTC; cdr3_aa: CASSQSSGGSSYEQYF
clone_size: .; d_call: TRBD2; j_call: TRBJ2-1; cdr3_length: 18; v_call: TRBV24-1; cdr3_nt: TGTGCCACCAGTGATCTCCCCCTAGCGGGAGATCTCTACAATGAGCAGTTCTTC; cdr3_aa: CATSDLPLAGDLYNEQFF
clone_size: few; d_call: .; j_call: TRBJ2-6; cdr3_length: 14; v_call: TRBV29-1; cdr3_nt: TGCAGCGTTGACGGCTTTTCTGGGGCCAACGTCCTGACTTTC; cdr3_aa: CSVDGFSGANVLTF
clone_size: many; d_call: .; j_call: TRBJ2-3; cdr3_length: 17; v_call: TRBV6-5; cdr3_nt: TGTGCCAGCAGTTACGTCGATGGGGGCCCTGGGGCAGATACGCAGTATTTT; cdr3_aa: CASSYVDGGPGADTQYF
clone_size: once; d_call: .; j_call: TRBJ2-5; cdr3_length: 14; v_call: TRBV7-9; cdr3_nt: TGTGCCAGCAGCCAAACAGGGATCATCGAGACCCAGTACTTC; cdr3_aa: CASSQTGIIETQYF
clone_size: .; d_call: .; j_call: TRBJ1-2; cdr3_length: 15; v_call: TRBV24-1; cdr3_nt: TGTGCCACCAGTGATTTTGAGACAGTATATGATGGCTACACCTTC; cdr3_aa: CATSDFETVYDGYTF
clone_size: many; d_call: .; j_call: TRBJ2-2; cdr3_length: 13; v_call: TRBV7-9; cdr3_nt: TGTGCCAGCAGCCTTGGGACGGCCGGGGAGCTGTTTTTT; cdr3_aa: CASSLGTAGELFF
clone_size: .; d_call: TRBD1; j_call: TRBJ1-2; cdr3_length: 16; v_call: TRBV14; cdr3_nt: TGTGCCAGCAGCCTAACGAGACAGGGGGCGGGCTATGGCTACACCTTC; cdr3_aa: CASSLTRQGAGYGYTF
clone_size: .; d_call: .; j_call: TRBJ2-3; cdr3_length: 12; v_call: TRBV12-3/TRBV12-4; cdr3_nt: TGTGCCAGCAGTCTCGCCACAGATACGCAGTATTTT; cdr3_aa: CASSLATDTQYF
clone_size: .; d_call: .; j_call: TRBJ2-7; cdr3_length: 15; v_call: TRBV7-3; cdr3_nt: TGTGCCAGCAGCTTAGGGACCAGGTTTTCCTACGAGCAGTACTTC; cdr3_aa: CASSLGTRFSYEQYF
clone_size: few; d_call: .; j_call: TRBJ1-2; cdr3_length: 14; v_call: TRBV7-8; cdr3_nt: TGTGCCAGCAGCTTAAACGGGAAAAGAAATGGCTACACCTTC; cdr3_aa: CASSLNGKRNGYTF
clone_size: .; d_call: .; j_call: TRBJ1-1; cdr3_length: 13; v_call: TRBV7-3; cdr3_nt: TGTGCCAGCAGCTTTGGCCATAACACTGAAGCTTTCTTT; cdr3_aa: CASSFGHNTEAFF
clone_size: .; d_call: .; j_call: TRBJ1-1; cdr3_length: 15; v_call: TRBV28; cdr3_nt: TGCGCCAGCAGTAGGGGCGATCTACCGAACACTGAAGCTTTCTTT; cdr3_aa: CASSRGDLPNTEAFF
clone_size: .; d_call: .; j_call: TRBJ1-2; cdr3_length: 12; v_call: TRBV12-3/TRBV12-4; cdr3_nt: TGTGCCAGCAGTCTCTCGGGCTATAGCTACACCTTC; cdr3_aa: CASSLSGYSYTF
clone_size: few; d_call: TRBD1; j_call: TRBJ1-1; cdr3_length: 16; v_call: TRBV7-2; cdr3_nt: TGTGCCAGCAGCTTACGACGGACAGGGGGGAACACTGAAGCTTTCTTT; cdr3_aa: CASSLRRTGGNTEAFF
clone_size: few; d_call: .; j_call: TRBJ2-3; cdr3_length: 12; v_call: TRBV24-1; cdr3_nt: TGTGCCACCGGGGGGGCGACAGATACGCAGTATTTT; cdr3_aa: CATGGATDTQYF
clone_size: few; d_call: .; j_call: TRBJ2-5; cdr3_length: 11; v_call: TRBV29-1; cdr3_nt: TGCAGCGTTGTGTATTTACAGACCCAGTACTTC; cdr3_aa: CSVVYLQTQYF
clone_size: .; d_call: .; j_call: TRBJ1-2; cdr3_length: 14; v_call: TRBV25-1; cdr3_nt: TGTGCCAGCAGTGAACCCGGCAGGGTGGAAGGCTACACCTTC; cdr3_aa: CASSEPGRVEGYTF
clone_size: few; d_call: .; j_call: TRBJ1-2; cdr3_length: 15; v_call: TRBV5-4; cdr3_nt: TGTGCCAGCAGCTTGGGGCAGGGTCCTAACTATGGCTACACCTTC; cdr3_aa: CASSLGQGPNYGYTF